These T cell receptor beta chains were read from a single sample in a study of OX40 agonist ivuxolimab in advanced cancers. Data came from immunoSEQ multiplex PCR; TCRdb stores just in-frame clones and leaves some out. The sample holds about 68,000 clones, more than 75% seen once. Source: CD4+ or CD8+ T cells sorted from blood, taken in a trial of the OX40 agonist ivuxolimab. The source is an adult with an advanced solid tumor such as melanoma, head and neck, liver or kidney cancer. Both conserved end residues are part of each CDR3. A D gene is named only where the DNA matches it firmly. Some rows mark clone size as missing; the rest say once, few, many or name a class of expanded clone.

clone size	V gene	D gene	J gene	CDR3 DNA	CDR3 protein
NA	TRBV7-2	NA	TRBJ2-5	TGTGCCAGCAGCTCGGGGCCGGGGGTGCAAGAGACCCAGTACTTC	CASSSGPGVQETQYF
NA	TRBV6-1	NA	TRBJ1-5	TGTGCCAGCAGTGAAGCCGACAGAAATCAGCCCCAGCATTTT	CASSEADRNQPQHF
NA	TRBV11-3	TRBD2	TRBJ2-1	TGTGCCAGCAGCTTAGCCGGGACTAGCGGGAGTTCATCCTACAATGAGCAGTTCTTC	CASSLAGTSGSSSYNEQFF
NA	TRBV19	TRBD1	TRBJ1-1	TGTGCCAGCCAACAGGGGGGGAACACTGAAGCTTTCTTT	CASQQGGNTEAFF
NA	TRBV5-8	NA	TRBJ1-5	TGTGCCAGCAGCCCCCGAACAGGGCTTCAGCCCCAGCATTTT	CASSPRTGLQPQHF
NA	TRBV27	TRBD1	TRBJ1-2	TGTGCCAGCAGTTTATTGAGACAGGGGGGGGTTGGCTACACCTTC	CASSLLRQGGVGYTF
NA	TRBV6-5	NA	TRBJ2-7	TGTGCCAGCAGTCGACTAGGCGGATCCTACGAGCAGTACTTC	CASSRLGGSYEQYF
NA	TRBV5-1	TRBD1	TRBJ1-2	TGCGCCAGCAGCTCCCAACCTCAGACAGGGAGGGGCAGTGGCTACACCTTC	CASSSQPQTGRGSGYTF
NA	TRBV6-5	NA	TRBJ2-2	TGTGCCAGCAGGACCGACGGGAGGAACACCGGGGAGCTGTTTTTT	CASRTDGRNTGELFF
NA	TRBV7-2	NA	TRBJ2-5	TGTGCCAGCAGCTCCGACCCTGGAGAGACCCAGTACTTC	CASSSDPGETQYF
NA	TRBV15	NA	TRBJ1-1	TGTGCCACCAGCAGAGGTGGGAAGGGGGGGGCTTTCTTT	CATSRGGKGGAFF
NA	TRBV29-1	NA	TRBJ2-1	TGCAGCGCTGGTGGGGGTTACAATGAGCAGTTCTTC	CSAGGGYNEQFF
NA	TRBV2	NA	TRBJ2-1	TGTGCCAGCAGTGATGAGTGGGCCCTCTACAATGAGCAGTTCTTC	CASSDEWALYNEQFF
once	TRBV18	NA	TRBJ1-2	TGTGCCAGCTCACCGGGGCTCTCCGAGACAAGTGGCTACACCTTC	CASSPGLSETSGYTF
NA	TRBV10-3	NA	TRBJ2-5	TGTGCCATCAGGGGGGCGGGGCCGTCCGGCGAGACCCAGTACTTC	CAIRGAGPSGETQYF
NA	TRBV7-8	NA	TRBJ2-1	TGTGCCAGCAACCAGGGGCGGCCCTACAATGAGCAGTTCTTC	CASNQGRPYNEQFF
NA	TRBV19	NA	TRBJ2-5	TGTGCCAGTAGTATAGGTGTGGGCAGGGTGAAAGAGACCCAGTACTTC	CASSIGVGRVKETQYF
NA	TRBV30	NA	TRBJ2-3	TGTGCCTGGAGTGGTGTGGTCGGGTGGAATACGCAGTATTTT	CAWSGVVGWNTQYF
NA	TRBV5-4	TRBD2	TRBJ2-1	TGTGCCAGCAGCTTGTACCTAGCGGGAGGTCGCAATGAGCAGTTCTTC	CASSLYLAGGRNEQFF
NA	TRBV11-3	NA	TRBJ2-2	TGTGCCAGCAGCTTAAATATGGGCAGTTTGAACACCGGGGAGCTGTTTTTT	CASSLNMGSLNTGELFF
NA	TRBV7-2	NA	TRBJ1-5	TGTGCCAGCAGCTCCCACGGGGGCGGCAACAATCAGCCCCAGCATTTT	CASSSHGGGNNQPQHF
few	TRBV2	NA	TRBJ1-1	TGTGCCAGCAGTCAGGAGGGCCTATTAGCCCGGGGCACTGAAGCTTTCTTT	CASSQEGLLARGTEAFF
NA	TRBV15	TRBD2	TRBJ2-1	TGTGCCACCAGCAGGGGCGACAGAGGGACTAGGAACAATGAGCAGTTCTTC	CATSRGDRGTRNNEQFF
once	TRBV5-1	NA	TRBJ2-1	TGCGCCAGCAGCTTGGCGACTTTGGGCTTTTCAGGCGGTGAGCAGTTCTTC	CASSLATLGFSGGEQFF
NA	TRBV19	TRBD1	TRBJ2-5	TGTGCCAGTTCCCCGGACAGGGGACGAGAGACCCAGTACTTC	CASSPDRGRETQYF
once	TRBV19	NA	TRBJ1-4	TGTGCCAGTAGCCAAACTCTGGACAGCCGAGCGCGAAAAAAACTGTTTTTT	CASSQTLDSRARKKLFF
NA	TRBV5-1	TRBD2	TRBJ2-1	TGCGCCAGCAGCTTGACTAGCGGGGATAACAATGAGCAGTTCTTC	CASSLTSGDNNEQFF
NA	TRBV11-2	TRBD2	TRBJ2-1	TGTGCCAGCAGCTTACGGTCAGGGACTAGGAATGAGCAGTTCTTC	CASSLRSGTRNEQFF
NA	TRBV6-5	NA	TRBJ1-1	TGTGCCAGCAGTTACTCGGGACGGATGAACACTGAAGCTTTCTTT	CASSYSGRMNTEAFF
once	TRBV19	TRBD1	TRBJ2-5	TGTGCCAGTAGTGCCTGGACAGGGCCTGCTGTTCTTCAAGAGACCCAGTACTTC	CASSAWTGPAVLQETQYF
NA	TRBV7-2	TRBD2	TRBJ2-5	TGTGCCAGCAGCAAAACCGGGACTACCACCGCCGGGACCCAGTACTTC	CASSKTGTTTAGTQYF
once	TRBV23-1	TRBD1	TRBJ2-1	TGCGCCAGCAGACAATTAACCCCCGGGACAGTACGTGAGTTCTTC	CASRQLTPGTVREFF
NA	TRBV6-5	NA	TRBJ2-7	TGTGCCAGCAGTTACAGGCGGACTACCTACGAGCAGTACTTC	CASSYRRTTYEQYF